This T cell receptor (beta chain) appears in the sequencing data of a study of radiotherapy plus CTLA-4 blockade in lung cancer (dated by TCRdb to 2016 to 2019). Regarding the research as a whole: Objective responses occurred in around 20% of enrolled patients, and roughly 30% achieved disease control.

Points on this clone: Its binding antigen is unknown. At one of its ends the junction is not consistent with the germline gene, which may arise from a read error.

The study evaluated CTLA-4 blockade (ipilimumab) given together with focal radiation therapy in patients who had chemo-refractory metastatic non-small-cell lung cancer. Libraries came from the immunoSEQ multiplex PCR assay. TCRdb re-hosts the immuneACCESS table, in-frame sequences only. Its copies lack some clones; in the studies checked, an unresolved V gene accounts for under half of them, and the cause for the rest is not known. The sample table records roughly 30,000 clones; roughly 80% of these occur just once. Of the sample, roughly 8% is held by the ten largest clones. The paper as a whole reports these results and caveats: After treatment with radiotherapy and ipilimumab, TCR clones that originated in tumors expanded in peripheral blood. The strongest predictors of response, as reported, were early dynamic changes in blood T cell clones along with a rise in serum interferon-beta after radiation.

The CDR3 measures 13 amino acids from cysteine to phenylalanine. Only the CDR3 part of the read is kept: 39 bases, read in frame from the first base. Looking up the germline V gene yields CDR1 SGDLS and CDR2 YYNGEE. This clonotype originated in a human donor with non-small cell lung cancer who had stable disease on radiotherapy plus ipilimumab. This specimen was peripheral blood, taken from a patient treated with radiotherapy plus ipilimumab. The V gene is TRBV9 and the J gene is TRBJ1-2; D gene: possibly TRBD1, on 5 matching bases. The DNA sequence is TGTGACAGCAGCGAAGGGACTGCCTATGGCTACACCTTC. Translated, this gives CDSSEGTAYGYTF.